This T cell receptor beta chain appears in the sequencing data of a study of tumor-infiltrating lymphocytes in primary liver carcinoma. Study results and caveats: The study used bulk unsorted samples and so did not compare CD4+ and CD8+ repertoires.

Of note for this clonotype: Its specificity is not known.

CDR1 is LGHNA and CDR2 is YNFKEQ in the germline V gene. CDR3 length: 14 residues. Unsorted whole blood supplied the RNA, and germline DNA was extracted too. Priming with a constant-region primer yielded TCR beta cDNA from about 510 ng total RNA. TCR beta libraries came from three nested multiplex PCR rounds using slightly modified ARM-PCR. Forward primers for TRBV1-TRBV30 and a C-beta reverse primer served the first two PCR rounds, at 10 cycles each. TCRdb itself ran the multiplex PCR reads through MiXCR, one entry per CDR3 protein. The sample contains some 320,000 distinct CDR3 sequences, roughly two thirds of which appear only once.

The TCR originated in a man aged 35 to 55 with primary liver carcinoma and hepatitis B virus infection. The sample comprised peripheral blood. The chain couples TRBV4-2 to TRBJ1-2; 7 nucleotides agree with TRBD1. CDR3 DNA sequence: TGTGTCATCAGCCAAGGCCCAGGGGGTGATGGCTACACCTTC. Amino acids: CVISQGPGGDGYTF.